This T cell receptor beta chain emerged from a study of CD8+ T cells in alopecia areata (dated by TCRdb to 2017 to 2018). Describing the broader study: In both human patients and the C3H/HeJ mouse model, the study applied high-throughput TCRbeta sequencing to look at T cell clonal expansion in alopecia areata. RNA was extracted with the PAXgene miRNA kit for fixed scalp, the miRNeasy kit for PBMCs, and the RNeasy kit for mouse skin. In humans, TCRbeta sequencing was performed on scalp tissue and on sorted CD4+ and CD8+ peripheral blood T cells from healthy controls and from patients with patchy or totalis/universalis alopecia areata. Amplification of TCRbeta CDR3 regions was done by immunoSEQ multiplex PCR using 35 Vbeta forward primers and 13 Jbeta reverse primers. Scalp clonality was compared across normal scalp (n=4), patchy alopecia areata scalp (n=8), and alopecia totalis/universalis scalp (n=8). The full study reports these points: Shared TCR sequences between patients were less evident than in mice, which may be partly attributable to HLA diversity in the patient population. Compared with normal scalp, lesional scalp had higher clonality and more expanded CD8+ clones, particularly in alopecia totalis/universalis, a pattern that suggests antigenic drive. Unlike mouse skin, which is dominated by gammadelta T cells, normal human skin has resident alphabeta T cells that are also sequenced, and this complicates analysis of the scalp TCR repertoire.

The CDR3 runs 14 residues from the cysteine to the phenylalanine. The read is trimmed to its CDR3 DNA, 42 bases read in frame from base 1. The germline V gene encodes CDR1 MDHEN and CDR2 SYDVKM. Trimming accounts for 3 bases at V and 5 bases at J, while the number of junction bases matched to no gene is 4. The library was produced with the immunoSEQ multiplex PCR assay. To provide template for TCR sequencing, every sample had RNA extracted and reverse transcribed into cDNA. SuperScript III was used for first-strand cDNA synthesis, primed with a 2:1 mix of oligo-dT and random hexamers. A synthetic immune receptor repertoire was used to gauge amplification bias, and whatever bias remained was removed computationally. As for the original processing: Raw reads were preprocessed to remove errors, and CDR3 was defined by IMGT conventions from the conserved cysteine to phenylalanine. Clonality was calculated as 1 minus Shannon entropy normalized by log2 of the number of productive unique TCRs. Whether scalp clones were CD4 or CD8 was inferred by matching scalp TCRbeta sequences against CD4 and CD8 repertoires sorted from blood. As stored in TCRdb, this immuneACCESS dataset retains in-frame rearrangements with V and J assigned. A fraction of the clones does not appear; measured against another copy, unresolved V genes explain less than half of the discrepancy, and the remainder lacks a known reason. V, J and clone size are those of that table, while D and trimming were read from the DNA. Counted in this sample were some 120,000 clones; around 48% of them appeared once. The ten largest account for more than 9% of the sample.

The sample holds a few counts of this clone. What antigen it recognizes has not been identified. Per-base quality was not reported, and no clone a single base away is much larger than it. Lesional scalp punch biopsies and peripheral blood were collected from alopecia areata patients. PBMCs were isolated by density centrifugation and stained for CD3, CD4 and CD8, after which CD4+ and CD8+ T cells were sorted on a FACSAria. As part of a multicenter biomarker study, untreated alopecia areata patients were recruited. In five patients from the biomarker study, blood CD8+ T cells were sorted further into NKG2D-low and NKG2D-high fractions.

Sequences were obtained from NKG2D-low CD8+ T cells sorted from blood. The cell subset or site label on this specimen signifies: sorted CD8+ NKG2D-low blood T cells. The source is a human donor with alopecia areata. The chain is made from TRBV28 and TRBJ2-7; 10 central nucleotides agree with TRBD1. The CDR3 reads CASSLTGGVHEQYF. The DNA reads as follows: TGTGCCAGCAGTTTGACAGGGGGCGTCCACGAGCAGTACTTC.